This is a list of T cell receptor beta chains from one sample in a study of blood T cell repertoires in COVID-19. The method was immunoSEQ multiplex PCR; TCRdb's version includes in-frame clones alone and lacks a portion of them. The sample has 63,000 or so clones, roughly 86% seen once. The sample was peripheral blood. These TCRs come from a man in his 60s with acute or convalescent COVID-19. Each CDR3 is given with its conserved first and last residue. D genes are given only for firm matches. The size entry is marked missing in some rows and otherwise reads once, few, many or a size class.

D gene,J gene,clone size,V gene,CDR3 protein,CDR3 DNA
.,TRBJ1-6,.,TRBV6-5,CASWSAYNSPLHF,TGTGCCAGCTGGAGCGCGTATAATTCACCCCTCCACTTT
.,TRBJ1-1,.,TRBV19,CASSIGPGNGEAFF,TGTGCCAGTAGTATTGGTCCGGGGAACGGTGAAGCTTTCTTT
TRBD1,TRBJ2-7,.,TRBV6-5,CASSYSGAGGYEQYF,TGTGCCAGCAGTTACTCCGGGGCAGGGGGTTACGAGCAGTACTTC
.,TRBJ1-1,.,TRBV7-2,CASSFFGEHTEAFF,TGTGCCAGCAGCTTTTTTGGGGAGCACACTGAAGCTTTCTTT
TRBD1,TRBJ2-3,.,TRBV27,CASSKRDRATDTQYF,TGTGCCAGCAGCAAACGGGACAGGGCCACAGATACGCAGTATTTT
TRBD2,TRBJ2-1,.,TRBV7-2,CASSLELAGDEQFF,TGTGCCAGCAGCTTAGAACTAGCGGGGGATGAGCAGTTCTTC
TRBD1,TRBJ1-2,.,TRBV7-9,CASSKGGQGGYGYTF,TGTGCCAGCAGCAAGGGGGGACAGGGTGGCTATGGCTACACCTTC
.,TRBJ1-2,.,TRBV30,CAWSVGQGVYNGYTF,TGTGCCTGGAGTGTAGGGCAGGGTGTCTATAATGGCTACACCTTC
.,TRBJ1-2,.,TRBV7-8,CASSSFTRGTYGYTF,TGTGCCAGCAGCTCCTTTACACGGGGAACCTATGGCTACACCTTC
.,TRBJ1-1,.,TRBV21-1,CASSSEDRGSEEDEAFF,TGTGCCAGCTCTTCCGAGGACAGGGGGAGTGAAGAGGATGAAGCTTTCTTT
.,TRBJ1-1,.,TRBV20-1,CSAGWYTEAFF,TGCAGTGCTGGCTGGTACACTGAAGCTTTCTTT
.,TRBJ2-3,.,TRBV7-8,CASSLGRGDTQYF,TGTGCCAGCAGCTTAGGAAGAGGTGATACGCAGTATTTT
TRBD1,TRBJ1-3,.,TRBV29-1,CSVDGDRDSGNTIYF,TGCAGCGTTGACGGTGACAGGGACAGTGGAAACACCATATATTTT
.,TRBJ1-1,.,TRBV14,CASSQVAGRTEAFF,TGTGCCAGCAGCCAAGTGGCGGGGAGGACTGAAGCTTTCTTT
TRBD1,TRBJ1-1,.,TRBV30,CAYRQGVIAEAFF,TGTGCCTACCGACAGGGGGTAATCGCTGAAGCTTTCTTT
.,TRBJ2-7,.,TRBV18,CASSRPGHSYEQYF,TGTGCCAGCTCACGGCCAGGACACTCCTACGAGCAGTACTTC
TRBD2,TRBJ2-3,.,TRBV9,CASSVGGKGGDTQYF,TGTGCCAGCAGCGTAGGCGGGAAGGGAGGGGATACGCAGTATTTT
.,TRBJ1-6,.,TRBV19,CASSMAGVTYNSPLHF,TGTGCCAGTAGTATGGCGGGAGTAACCTATAATTCACCCCTCCACTTT
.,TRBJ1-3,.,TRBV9,CASSVVSGPTIYF,TGTGCCAGCAGCGTAGTAAGCGGTCCGACCATATATTTT
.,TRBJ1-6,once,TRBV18,CASSPQNYNSPLHF,TGTGCCAGCTCACCCCAGAACTATAATTCACCCCTCCACTTT
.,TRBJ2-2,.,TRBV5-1,CASIPGDRTGELFF,TGCGCCAGCATCCCGGGGGACCGCACCGGGGAGCTGTTTTTT
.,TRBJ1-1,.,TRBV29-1,CSGGEVEAFF,TGCAGCGGTGGGGAGGTTGAAGCTTTCTTT
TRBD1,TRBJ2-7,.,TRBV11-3,CASSLGQGREQYF,TGTGCCAGCAGCTTAGGACAGGGGCGCGAGCAGTACTTC
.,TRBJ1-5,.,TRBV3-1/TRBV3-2,CASSQDRGGLGPQHF,TGTGCCAGCAGCCAAGATAGGGGAGGCCTCGGGCCCCAGCATTTT
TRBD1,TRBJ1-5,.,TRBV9,CASSAYRGRNLPYSNQPQHF,TGTGCCAGCAGCGCTTACAGGGGGCGGAATCTCCCCTATAGCAATCAGCCCCAGCATTTT
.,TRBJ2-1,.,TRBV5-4,CASSLPASWGDNEQFF,TGTGCCAGCAGCTTGCCCGCTAGCTGGGGGGACAATGAGCAGTTCTTC
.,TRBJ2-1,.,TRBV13,CASRSQGFHEQFF,TGTGCCAGCAGATCGCAGGGTTTCCATGAGCAGTTCTTC
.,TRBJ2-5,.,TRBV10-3,CAISDPGRAGETQYF,TGTGCCATCAGTGATCCAGGCCGAGCAGGGGAGACCCAGTACTTC
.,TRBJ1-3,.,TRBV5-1,CASSLRSGDGNTIYF,TGCGCCAGCAGCTTGAGGTCAGGGGACGGAAACACCATATATTTT
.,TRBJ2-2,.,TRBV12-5,CASGLKQGAGELFF,TGTGCTAGTGGCCTGAAACAGGGTGCCGGGGAGCTGTTTTTT
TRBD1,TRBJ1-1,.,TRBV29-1,CSVDPGGTEAFF,TGCAGCGTTGACCCAGGGGGCACTGAAGCTTTCTTT
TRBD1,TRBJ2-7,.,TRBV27,CASSHRQGAYEQYF,TGTGCCAGCAGTCACAGACAGGGGGCTTACGAGCAGTACTTC
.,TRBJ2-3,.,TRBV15,CATSRRTVADTQYF,TGTGCCACCAGCAGACGGACAGTCGCAGATACGCAGTATTTT
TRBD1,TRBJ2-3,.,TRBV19,CASSLSRTGLGTDTQYF,TGTGCCAGTAGTTTATCTCGGACAGGCCTAGGCACAGATACGCAGTATTTT
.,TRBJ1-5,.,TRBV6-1,CASSTYRASNQPQHF,TGTGCCAGCAGTACCTACAGGGCTAGCAATCAGCCCCAGCATTTT
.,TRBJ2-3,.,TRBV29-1,CSAGYRGTTRDTQYF,TGCAGCGCCGGTTACCGGGGGACGACACGAGATACGCAGTATTTT
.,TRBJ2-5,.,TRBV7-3,CASSQQGGRVGETQYF,TGTGCCAGCAGCCAACAGGGAGGGAGAGTCGGGGAGACCCAGTACTTC
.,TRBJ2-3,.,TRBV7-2,CASSLERTQDTQYF,TGTGCCAGCAGCCTAGAGCGGACCCAAGATACGCAGTATTTT
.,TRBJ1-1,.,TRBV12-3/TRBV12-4,CASSLLNTEAFF,TGTGCCAGCAGTCTTTTGAACACTGAAGCTTTCTTT
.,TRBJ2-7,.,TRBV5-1,CASSLVLGAVYEQYF,TGCGCCAGCAGCTTGGTTCTCGGTGCCGTGTACGAGCAGTACTTC
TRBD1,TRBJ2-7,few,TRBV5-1,CASSPEGSRGLYYEQYF,TGCGCCAGCAGCCCGGAGGGTAGCAGGGGGCTCTACTACGAGCAGTACTTC
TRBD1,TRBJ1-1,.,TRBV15,CATSRLTGGTEAFF,TGTGCCACCAGCAGACTAACAGGGGGGACTGAAGCTTTCTTT
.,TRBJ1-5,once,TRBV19,CASSMGTPLRGQPQHF,TGTGCCAGTAGTATGGGGACACCCTTGAGGGGTCAGCCCCAGCATTTT
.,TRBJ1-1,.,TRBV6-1,CASSEEEVRSTEAFF,TGTGCCAGCAGTGAAGAAGAGGTAAGGAGCACTGAAGCTTTCTTT
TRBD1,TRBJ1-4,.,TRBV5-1,CASSLRQGSEKLFF,TGCGCCAGCAGCTTGAGACAGGGGAGTGAAAAACTGTTTTTT